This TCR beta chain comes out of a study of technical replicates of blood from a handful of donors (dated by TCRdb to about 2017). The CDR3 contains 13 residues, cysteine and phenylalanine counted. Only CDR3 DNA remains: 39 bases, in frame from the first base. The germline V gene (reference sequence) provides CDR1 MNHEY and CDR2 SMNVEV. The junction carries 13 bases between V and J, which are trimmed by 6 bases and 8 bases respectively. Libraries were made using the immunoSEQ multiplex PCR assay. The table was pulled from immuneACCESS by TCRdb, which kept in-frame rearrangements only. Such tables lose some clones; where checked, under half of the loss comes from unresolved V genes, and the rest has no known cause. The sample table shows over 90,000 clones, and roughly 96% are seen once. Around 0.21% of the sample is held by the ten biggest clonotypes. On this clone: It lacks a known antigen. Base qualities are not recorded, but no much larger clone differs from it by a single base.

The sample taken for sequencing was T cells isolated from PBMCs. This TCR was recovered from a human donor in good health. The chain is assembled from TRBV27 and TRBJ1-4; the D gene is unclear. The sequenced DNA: TGTGCCAGCAGACCCCCAGCGGTAGAAAAACTGTTTTTT. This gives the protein CASRPPAVEKLFF.